Each of the 22 T cell receptor beta chains below was sequenced from the same sample in a study of blood T cell repertoires in COVID-19. The assay was immunoSEQ multiplex PCR, and TCRdb's table has in-frame clones only and misses some. The sample includes around 220,000 clones, around four fifths of them seen just once. The sequencing input was peripheral blood. The receptors stem from a man aged 25 to 45 with active or convalescent COVID-19.

This clone came up a few times. The gene calls are TRBV2 and TRBJ1-6, with D unclear. CDR3 length: 15 residues. The V end lost 7 bases, the J end lost 0 bases, and 10 bases lay between the germline ends. The V gene's germline CDR1 is SNHLY and CDR2 FYNNEI. The CDR3 coding sequence is TGTGCCAGCAAGGCGGCTTACTCCTATAATTCACCCCTCCACTTT. Amino acid sequence: CASKAAYSYNSPLHF.

The chain links TRBV24-1 to TRBJ2-5, with a weak D call TRBD1 (6 bases). Germline V gives CDR1 KGHDR, CDR2 SFDVKD. The CDR3 loop spans 13 amino acids. With 6 bases removed from V and 5 bases from J, the gap between germline ends came to 12 bases. The CDR3 protein is CATSMGARETQYF. The CDR3 DNA reads TGTGCCACCAGTATGGGGGCTCGGGAGACCCAGTACTTC.

This clone showed up just once. Germline and junction disagree at one end, which may indicate a read error. This sequence joins TRBV11-2 and TRBJ1-5, with TRBD1 as a possible D gene (6 bases). Germline V gives CDR1 SGHAT, CDR2 FQNNGV. This CDR3 contains 13 residues. CDR3 coding DNA: TGTGCCAGCAGCGTAGAGGGGGGTCAACCCCAGCATTTT. Translated: CASSVEGGQPQHF.

The chain carries TRBV2 and TRBJ2-1; the match to TRBD2 covers 11 bases. This CDR3 contains 14 residues. The J segment lost 6 bases and the V segment lost 10 bases, leaving 8 bases of the junction unmatched. Germline CDR1 is SNHLY and CDR2 is FYNNEI. The CDR3 loop is CATSTSGGSNEQFF. CDR3 nucleotides: TGTGCCACCTCTACTAGCGGGGGATCCAATGAGCAGTTCTTC.

V usage is TRBV7-9 and J usage is TRBJ1-1, with D maybe TRBD1 (6 bases). Per germline, CDR1 SEHNR and CDR2 FQNEAQ (reference sequence). This CDR3 comprises 14 residues. V shed 5 bases and J shed 3 bases, with 13 bases lying between them. CDR3 in DNA: TGTGCCAGCAGCATCACAGGGTGGGACACTGAAGCTTTCTTT. It specifies CASSITGWDTEAFF.

The chain combines TRBV3-1 (or the pseudogene TRBV3-2) with TRBJ2-7, with a tentative D call TRBD2 (7 bases). There are 15 residues in the CDR3. CDR1 is LGHDT and CDR2 is YNNKEL in the germline V gene (reference sequence). Trimming cost V 1 base and J 2 bases, with 12 bases left between them. CDR3 residues: CASSQVARGPYEQYF. CDR3 nucleotides: TGTGCCAGCAGCCAAGTGGCGCGGGGGCCCTACGAGCAGTACTTC.

The count of this clone is one. V usage is TRBV6-5 and J usage is TRBJ1-5; 8 positions agree with TRBD1. Trimming at V came to 8 bases and at J to 11 bases, leaving 14 bases not matched to a gene. Germline-derived CDR1 and CDR2 are MNHEY and SVGAGI. This CDR3 spans 14 amino acids. The chain's CDR3 is CASGADRARGTQHF. CDR3 nucleotides: TGTGCCAGCGGAGCGGACAGGGCACGGGGGACCCAGCATTTT.

The gene calls are TRBV19 and TRBJ2-7, with 7 bases matching TRBD2. This CDR3 is built from 16 residues. V shed 11 bases and J 3 bases; nucleotides not matched to a gene: 19. Per germline, CDR1 LNHDA and CDR2 SQIVND (reference sequence). DNA for the CDR3: TGTGCCCTCTTCTATTGCCGGGGGGTACTCTTCTACGAGCAGTACTTC. It encodes CALFYCRGVLFYEQYF.

This clone came up once. The chain links TRBV5-1 to TRBJ2-7; D may be TRBD2 (6 bases). From germline, CDR1 is SGHRS and CDR2 YFSETQ. V lost 0 bases, J lost 4 bases, and 14 bases lay in between. The CDR3 extends over 15 amino acids. The CDR3, as DNA: TGCGCCAGCAGCTTGGTGAGTGGAGGGTTTTACGAGCAGTACTTC. This gives the protein CASSLVSGGFYEQYF.

This clone appeared a few times. This rearrangement joins TRBV4-1 to TRBJ2-2; D remains ambiguous. V shed 2 bases and J shed 1 base, with 17 bases lying between them. CDR3 length equals 18 residues. The V gene's germline CDR1 is MGHRA and CDR2 YSYEKL. The CDR3 region is CASSQLNPRRMNTGELFF. The CDR3 DNA follows: TGCGCCAGCAGCCAACTAAACCCAAGGAGAATGAACACCGGGGAGCTGTTTTTT.

This chain links TRBV2 with TRBJ2-7; TRBD2 agrees at 10 bases. This CDR3 is 16 amino acids long. Germline CDR1 reads SNHLY; CDR2 reads FYNNEI. V was pared by 7 bases and J by 3 bases, with 12 bases of the junction left unmatched. CDR3 sequence: CASKMLAGAPFYEQYF. The CDR3 DNA is TGTGCCAGCAAAATGCTAGCGGGGGCCCCATTCTACGAGCAGTACTTC.

The chain carries TRBV7-9 and TRBJ1-1; D ambiguous. V shed 1 base and J shed 1 base, with 13 bases lying between them. Germline assignment: CDR1 SEHNR and CDR2 FQNEAQ (reference sequence). This CDR3 spans 16 amino acids. CDR3 sequence (DNA): TGTGCCAGCAGCTTAGGCTCGGGGAGCAGGAACACTGAAGCTTTCTTT. Residues: CASSLGSGSRNTEAFF.

The chain joins TRBV18 to TRBJ2-1, with TRBD2 identical over 7 bases. Per the germline V gene, CDR1 is KGHSH and CDR2 is LQKENI. The trim removed 8 bases at V and 2 bases at J, leaving 6 bases unmatched. There are 14 residues in the CDR3. The CDR3 DNA follows: TGTGCCAGCCAACTAGCGTCCGCCTACAATGAGCAGTTCTTC. Translating it yields CASQLASAYNEQFF.

The rearrangement joins TRBV6-5 to TRBJ1-2, with 10 bases fitting TRBD1. Germline values: CDR1 MNHEY, CDR2 SVGAGI. This CDR3 has 14 residues. Trimming took 5 bases from V and 4 from J; bases not matched to a gene: 4. The CDR3 loop is CASSQTGGGYGYTF. As DNA, the CDR3 is TGTGCCAGCAGTCAGACAGGGGGCGGCTATGGCTACACCTTC.

The chain couples TRBV5-4 to TRBJ2-2; tentative D call: TRBD2 (6 bases). The CDR3 consists of 13 residues. CDR1 is SGHNT and CDR2 is YYREEE in the germline V gene (reference sequence). With 3 bases removed from V and 6 bases from J, the gap between germline ends came to 9 bases. The CDR3 is CASSSGSAGELFF. The CDR3 DNA reads as TGTGCCAGCAGCTCCGGGAGCGCCGGGGAGCTGTTTTTT. Together with reference TRBV5-4 and TRBJ2-2, the CDR3 gives the full variable domain: ETGVTQSPTHLIKTRGQQVTLRCSSQSGHNTVSWYQQALGQGPQFIFQYYREEENGRGNFPPRFSGLQFPNYSSELNVNALELDDSALYLCASSSGSAGELFFGEGSRLTVL.

Only one count was recorded for this clone. The CDR3 nucleotides read TGTGCCAGCAAACCGTCTAGCCCAACCTACGAGCAGTACTTC. Protein product: CASKPSSPTYEQYF. This sequence joins TRBV2 and TRBJ2-7; possible D gene TRBD2, 5 bases. Germline V gene lookup returns CDR1 SNHLY and CDR2 FYNNEI. V was cut by 7 bases and J by 2 bases, with 15 bases left in between. The CDR3 is 14 residues long. Looking up the rest from reference TRBV2 and TRBJ2-7 gives the full variable domain: EPEVTQTPSHQVTQMGQEVILRCVPISNHLYFYWYRQILGQKVEFLVSFYNNEISEKSEIFDDQFSVERPDGSNFTLKIRSTKLEDSAMYFCASKPSSPTYEQYFGPGTRLTVT.

J is TRBJ2-6 and V is TRBV14, with 8 bases lining up with TRBD2. The CDR3 extends over 18 amino acids. With 2 bases clipped from V and 1 base from J, the junction kept 7 bases outside the gene matches. Germline V gives CDR1 SGHDN, CDR2 FVKESK. Here the CDR3 DNA reads TGTGCCAGCAGCCAACGGGAGGGGACTTATTCTGGGGCCAACGTCCTGACTTTC. Protein: CASSQREGTYSGANVLTF.

The rearrangement uses TRBV7-8 and TRBJ1-3; 7 bases map to TRBD1. The germline V gene encodes CDR1 SGHVS and CDR2 FQNEAQ. J was trimmed by 0 bases and V by 1 base; bases with no gene match: 6. This CDR3 is built from 17 residues. This chain's CDR3 is CASSLVGQQSSGNTIYF. The CDR3 nucleotides read TGTGCCAGCAGCTTAGTGGGACAGCAGAGCTCTGGAAACACCATATATTTT.

The rearrangement uses TRBV7-9 and TRBJ1-5, with a possible D match to TRBD1 (5 bases). Germline V gene lookup returns CDR1 SEHNR and CDR2 FQNEAQ (reference sequence). The CDR3 covers 16 residues. Between the trimmed V and J ends, which lost 1 base and 0 bases, there was a span of 10 bases. The CDR3 sequence is CASSLGAGDSNQPQHF. DNA of the CDR3: TGTGCCAGCAGCTTAGGCGCGGGGGATAGCAATCAGCCCCAGCATTTT.

CDR3 region: CASSSYQETQYF. CDR3 DNA sequence: TGTGCCAGCAGCTCCTATCAAGAGACCCAGTACTTC. The chain joins TRBV7-9 to TRBJ2-5; D call uncertain. V lost 4 bases and J lost 2, with 5 bases in between. This CDR3 has 12 residues. Germline V CDR1 and CDR2: SEHNR, FQNEAQ (reference sequence).

The CDR3: CASSYQRQNNNSPLHF. CDR3 in DNA: TGTGCCAGCAGTTACCAAAGACAGAACAATAATTCACCCCTCCACTTT. The chain carries TRBV6-5 and TRBJ1-6; D is possibly TRBD1 (5 bases). Germline assignment: CDR1 MNHEY and CDR2 SVGAGI. This CDR3 comprises 16 residues. V was trimmed by 2 bases and J by 5 bases, leaving 13 bases between them.

The chain recombines TRBV7-9 with TRBJ2-7; D gene unclear. This CDR3 is 13 amino acids long. V was trimmed by 5 bases and J by 0 bases, leaving 8 bases between them. Germline V gene lookup returns CDR1 SEHNR and CDR2 FQNEAQ (reference sequence). The CDR3 nucleotides read TGTGCCAGCAGCAAGACAACCTCCTACGAGCAGTACTTC. It encodes CASSKTTSYEQYF.